These T cell receptor beta chains were read from a single sample in a study of CD8 T cells in ankylosing spondylitis. TCRdb re-derived calls from the 5' RACE reads in MiXCR, one entry per CDR3 protein. The sample contains some 840,000 distinct CDR3 sequences, around 11% of which appear only once. Sequenced material: blood, either unsorted or a sorted T cell fraction (not recorded which). Receptor source: a male donor with ankylosing spondylitis. Each CDR3 is given with its conserved first and last residue. A D gene is named only where the DNA matches it firmly. Rows give clone size only sometimes, using once, few, many, or a class for an expanded clone.

v_gene	abundance	j_gene	d_gene	CDR3nt	CDR3aa
TRBV20-1	few	TRBJ1-1	-	TGCAGTGCTAGGGTCCCAGTCTCCCCTCGCACTGAAGCTTTCTTT	CSARVPVSPRTEAFF
TRBV7-9	many	TRBJ2-3	-	TGTGCCAGCAGCCCCATTCGGAGGCGAGATACGCAGTATTTT	CASSPIRRRDTQYF
TRBV7-2	-	TRBJ1-5	-	TGTGCCAGCAGCCCAAGTTTTAGCAATCAGCCCCAGCATTTT	CASSPSFSNQPQHF
TRBV4-3	-	TRBJ2-1	TRBD2	TGCGCCAGCAGCCAAGATTGGAGCGGGAGGTTGACTGAGCAGTTCTTC	CASSQDWSGRLTEQFF
TRBV4-2	many	TRBJ1-5	-	TGTGCCAGCAGCCAAGACTCTTACAATCAGCCCCAGCATTTT	CASSQDSYNQPQHF
TRBV5-8	many	TRBJ1-1	-	TGTGCCAGCAGCCTTGGAATTTACACTGAAGCTTTCTTT	CASSLGIYTEAFF
TRBV18	few	TRBJ1-2	-	TGTGCCACCCCGAGTGCTAACTATGGCTACACCTTC	CATPSANYGYTF
TRBV6-5	-	TRBJ1-6	TRBD1	TGTGCCAGCAGTTACTCGCGGGGGACAGGGTTGAATTCACCCCTCCACTTT	CASSYSRGTGLNSPLHF
TRBV19	few	TRBJ2-1	-	TGTGCCAGTAGACCACGGGGCGCGAATGAGCAGTTCTTC	CASRPRGANEQFF
TRBV18	-	TRBJ2-7	-	TGTGCCAGCTCACCACCGGGTCTCTGGTACGAGCAGTACTTC	CASSPPGLWYEQYF
TRBV6-1	-	TRBJ1-4	-	TGTGCCAGCAGTGAAGTGGGACCTGAAAAACTGTTTTTT	CASSEVGPEKLFF
TRBV2	-	TRBJ1-2	TRBD1	TGTGCCAGCAGGGTTGGACAGGTTGACTATGGCTACACCTTC	CASRVGQVDYGYTF
TRBV25-1	-	TRBJ1-4	TRBD1	TGTGCCAGCAGTGGGCCAGGGGGTGAAAAACTGTTTTTT	CASSGPGGEKLFF
TRBV7-2	few	TRBJ2-7	-	TGTGCCAGTGCCGTTTTGGGGTATCGCCCCTACGAGCAGTACTTC	CASAVLGYRPYEQYF
TRBV20-1	-	TRBJ1-1	-	TGCAGTGCCCTCGACGGAAACCCTATGAACACTGAAGCTTTCTTT	CSALDGNPMNTEAFF
TRBV7-2	many	TRBJ2-7	TRBD1	TGTGCCAGCAGCCCTTCAGGACAGGGATCATACGAGCAGTACTTC	CASSPSGQGSYEQYF
TRBV20-1	-	TRBJ1-2	-	TGCAGTGCCCAGTCGGGGGCAGGGAGGGGCTACACCTTC	CSAQSGAGRGYTF
TRBV5-1	many	TRBJ2-7	-	TGTGCCAGCAGTAGGGCGGGGGCTTACGAGCAGTACTTC	CASSRAGAYEQYF
TRBV27	-	TRBJ2-1	-	TGTGCCAGCAGCCTAAGGGTCCGCTCCTACAATGAGCAGTTCTTC	CASSLRVRSYNEQFF
TRBV2	few	TRBJ1-2	-	TGTGCCAGCAGTGCCCAGGGAGAGTCCTATGGCTACACCTTC	CASSAQGESYGYTF
TRBV5-6	-	TRBJ2-3	TRBD1	TGTGCCAGCAGGGGACAGGGGGGGACAGATACGCAGTATTTT	CASRGQGGTDTQYF
TRBV6-2/TRBV6-3	many	TRBJ1-1	-	TGTGCCAGCAGTTACCCAAACACTGAAGCTTTCTTT	CASSYPNTEAFF
TRBV6-1	few	TRBJ2-7	-	TGTGCCAGCAGTAGCCCCAAAGGGTCCTACGAGCAGTACTTC	CASSSPKGSYEQYF
TRBV18	few	TRBJ1-2	-	TGTGCCAGCTCACCACCGTCGGGACGGAACTATGGCTACACCTTC	CASSPPSGRNYGYTF
TRBV20-1	many	TRBJ2-7	-	TGCAGTGCCCGGGCTGGGCTGGACGAGCAGTACTTC	CSARAGLDEQYF
TRBV20-1	-	TRBJ2-3	-	TGCAGTGCCAGACGGTCCGGGACACCATTCACAGATACGCAGTATTTT	CSARRSGTPFTDTQYF
TRBV5-6	few	TRBJ2-1	-	TGTGCCAGCAGCTTGGGGGCGAGACTAGAGCAGTTCTTC	CASSLGARLEQFF
TRBV20-1	many	TRBJ1-5	TRBD1	TGCAGTGCCCCCACAGGGGGCGCATCGGGTCAGCCCCAGCATTTT	CSAPTGGASGQPQHF
TRBV2	-	TRBJ2-3	TRBD2	TGTGCCAGCAGTATGGGACTATCGGGCTCGCAGTATTTT	CASSMGLSGSQYF
TRBV4-2	few	TRBJ2-2	-	TGTGCCAGCAGCCAAGATGTGTACCTAGGGTCCTGGGGACGGCTGTTTTTT	CASSQDVYLGSWGRLFF
TRBV20-1	many	TRBJ2-2	-	TGCAGTGCTAGAGATCGCAGACAGGGAGGGTACACCGGGGAGCTGTTTTTT	CSARDRRQGGYTGELFF
TRBV6-1	-	TRBJ2-3	TRBD1	TGTGCCACCAGGACAGGCGGCACAGATACGCAGTATTTT	CATRTGGTDTQYF
TRBV18	few	TRBJ2-7	TRBD1	TGTGCCAGCTCACCTAATGGACAGGGGTCCGAGCAGTACTTC	CASSPNGQGSEQYF
TRBV5-1	-	TRBJ2-2	-	TGCGCCAGCAGCTTGAGGGGATTCGGCACCGGGGAGCTGTTTTTT	CASSLRGFGTGELFF
TRBV6-6	-	TRBJ1-1	-	TGTGCCAGCAGGGGGGCGCCTGAAGCTTTCTTT	CASRGAPEAFF
TRBV4-3	-	TRBJ2-6	-	TGCGCCAGCAGCCAGTCCATTTCGCGGGACAGACAGACCAACGTCCTGACTTTC	CASSQSISRDRQTNVLTF
TRBV18	-	TRBJ2-1	-	TGTGCCAGCTCACCGGCGGTCGGCGGCAATGAGCAGTTCTTC	CASSPAVGGNEQFF
TRBV18	-	TRBJ2-7	-	TGTGCCAGCTCACCAGAAGGGGGGGGCAGCTCCTACGAGCAGTACTTC	CASSPEGGGSSYEQYF
TRBV20-1	many	TRBJ2-3	-	TGCAGTGCTTTGGACCGCACAGATACGCAGTATTTT	CSALDRTDTQYF
TRBV29-1	many	TRBJ2-7	-	TGCAGCGCCGCCGGGCCGGGATTATACGAGCAGTACTTC	CSAAGPGLYEQYF
TRBV20-1	few	TRBJ2-1	TRBD2	TGCAGTGCCTATCCGGGACTAGCGGGAGTGGGCTCCTACAATGAGCAGTTCTTC	CSAYPGLAGVGSYNEQFF
TRBV28	many	TRBJ1-6	-	TGTGCCAGCAGTTTAGGGGGGTCTTATTCACCCCTCCACTTT	CASSLGGSYSPLHF
TRBV29-1	-	TRBJ2-7	TRBD1	TGCAGCGTTGAAGATTTGGGACAGGACAGCTCCTACGAGCAGTACTTC	CSVEDLGQDSSYEQYF
TRBV5-6	few	TRBJ2-5	-	TGTGCCAGCAGCTGGAGGGGGGATAGCGGGCCCCAAGAGACCCAGTACTTC	CASSWRGDSGPQETQYF
TRBV20-1	few	TRBJ1-4	-	TGCAGTGCTAGAGGCGACAGATGGGCGGAAAAACTGTTTTTT	CSARGDRWAEKLFF
TRBV7-2	many	TRBJ1-5	-	TGTGCCAGCGGGGGCCTCAATCAGCCCCAGCATTTT	CASGGLNQPQHF
TRBV5-1	few	TRBJ1-1	-	TGCGCCAGCAGCTTGGAAGTGGGGGCGGCCATGAACACTGAAGCTTTCTTT	CASSLEVGAAMNTEAFF
TRBV4-3	few	TRBJ2-1	TRBD2	TGCGCCAGCAGCTCTCGACTAGCGGGCTACTACAATGAGCAGTTCTTC	CASSSRLAGYYNEQFF
TRBV4-3	-	TRBJ2-7	TRBD1	TGCGCCAGCAGCCACGTGGACAGGGTAGGAAACGAGCAGTACTTC	CASSHVDRVGNEQYF
TRBV5-1	few	TRBJ2-4	TRBD2	TGCGCCAGCAGCTTGGGACTACTAGCGGGAGCGTGGGGCAAAAACATTCAGTACTTC	CASSLGLLAGAWGKNIQYF
TRBV5-1	-	TRBJ2-2	-	TGCGCCAGCAAGTGGAACCTGAACACCGGGGAGCTGTTTTTT	CASKWNLNTGELFF
TRBV28	few	TRBJ2-6	-	TGTGCCAGCAGTACAGTTTGGGTCAACGTCCTGACTTTC	CASSTVWVNVLTF
TRBV18	-	TRBJ1-2	-	TGTGCCAGCTCACCACCGGCTAGGAGCAACTATGGCTACACCTTC	CASSPPARSNYGYTF
TRBV20-1	few	TRBJ2-1	-	TGCAGTGCCGCCCTAGCTCCCTCCTACAATGAGCAGTTCTTC	CSAALAPSYNEQFF